Only one count was recorded for the clone carrying this TCR beta chain. Its antigen is not identified. Thyroid surgery was preceded by no treatment in any patient. This sample was included in a study of metastatic and nonmetastatic thyroid tumors. General observations from the study: Patients with malignant thyroid tumors reportedly had significantly higher TCR beta diversity than those with benign nodules, in blood and tumor.

TCRdb called clones again from the PCR reads with MiXCR. The repertoire holds under 20,000 clones, with about a third as singletons. V dropped 6 bases and J dropped 5; count of bases not matched to a gene: 21. Germline assignment: CDR1 SNHLY and CDR2 FYNNEI. The CDR3 is 18 residues long. The TCR was taken from a male donor with papillary thyroid cancer or a benign thyroid nodule (not recorded which). Some clones in this sample may be carry-over from other donors' samples. The V and J genes are TRBV2 and TRBJ2-5, with 7 bases lining up with TRBD1. The sample taken for sequencing was tumor tissue. The CDR3 coding sequence is TGTGCCAGCAGGGCAGGACAGGTACCCATGGGTAGCCAGGAGACCCAGTACTTC. Translating gives CASRAGQVPMGSQETQYF. Combining the CDR3 with reference TRBV2 and TRBJ2-5 gives the whole variable domain EPEVTQTPSHQVTQMGQEVILRCVPISNHLYFYWYRQILGQKVEFLVSFYNNEISEKSEIFDDQFSVERPDGSNFTLKIRSTKLEDSAMYFCASRAGQVPMGSQETQYFGPGTRLLVL.